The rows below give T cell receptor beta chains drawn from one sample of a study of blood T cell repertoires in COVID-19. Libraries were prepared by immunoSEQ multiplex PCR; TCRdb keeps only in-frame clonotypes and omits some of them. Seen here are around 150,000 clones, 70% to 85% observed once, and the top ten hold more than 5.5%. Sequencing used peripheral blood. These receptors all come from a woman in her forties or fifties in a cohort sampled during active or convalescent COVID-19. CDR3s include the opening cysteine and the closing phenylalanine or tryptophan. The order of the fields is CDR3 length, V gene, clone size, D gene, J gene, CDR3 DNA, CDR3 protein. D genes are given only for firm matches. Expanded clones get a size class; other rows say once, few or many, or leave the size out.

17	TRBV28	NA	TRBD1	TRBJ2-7	TGTGCCAGCAGTTATAGAGGGACAGGGGTTCTTCCCTACGAGCAGTACTTC	CASSYRGTGVLPYEQYF
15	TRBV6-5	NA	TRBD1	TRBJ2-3	TGTGCCAGCAGTCGCGGACAGGGGGCAACAGATACGCAGTATTTT	CASSRGQGATDTQYF
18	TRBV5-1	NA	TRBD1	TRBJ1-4	TGCGCCAGCAGCTTGGGCCAGGGGGCGAGGGTCCTGAATGAAAAACTGTTTTTT	CASSLGQGARVLNEKLFF
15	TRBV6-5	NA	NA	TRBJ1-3	TGTGCCAGCAGTCCCTCCGGGGGCTCTGGAAACACCATATATTTT	CASSPSGGSGNTIYF
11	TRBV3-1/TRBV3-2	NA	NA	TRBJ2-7	TGTGCCAGCAGCGAGTCGAGCGAGCAGTACTTC	CASSESSEQYF
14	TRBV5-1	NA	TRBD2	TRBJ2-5	TGCGCCAGCAGCTTGTACGGGGGGAGGGAGACCCAGTACTTC	CASSLYGGRETQYF
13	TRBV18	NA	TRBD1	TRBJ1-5	TGTGCCAGCTCACCCATGGACAGGGCGGCCCAGCATTTT	CASSPMDRAAQHF
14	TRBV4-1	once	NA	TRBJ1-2	TGCGCCAGCAGCCCCCCGGACAGTGGCCGTGGCTACACCTTC	CASSPPDSGRGYTF
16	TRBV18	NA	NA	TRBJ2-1	TGTGCCAGCTCACCACCGGGGCAGAATCCCTACAATGAGCAGTTCTTC	CASSPPGQNPYNEQFF
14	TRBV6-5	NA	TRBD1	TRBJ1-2	TGTGCCAGCAAAGGACAGGGGAGGGGCTATGGCTACACCTTC	CASKGQGRGYGYTF
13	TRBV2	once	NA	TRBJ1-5	TGTGCCAGCCAGACAGACCTCAATCAGCCCCAGCATTTT	CASQTDLNQPQHF
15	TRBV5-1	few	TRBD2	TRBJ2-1	TGCGCCAGCAGCCAAACTAGCGGGGAGTGGGATGAGCAGTTCTTC	CASSQTSGEWDEQFF
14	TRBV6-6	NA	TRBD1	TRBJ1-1	TGTGCCAGCAGCCCCCGACAGGGTTTCACTGAAGCTTTCTTT	CASSPRQGFTEAFF
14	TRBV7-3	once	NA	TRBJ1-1	TGTGCCAGCAGCTTAACGCGGGCGAACACTGAAGCTTTCTTT	CASSLTRANTEAFF
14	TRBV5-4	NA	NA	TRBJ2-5	TGTGCCAGCAGCTCCAGGGGCTACCAAGAGACCCAGTACTTC	CASSSRGYQETQYF
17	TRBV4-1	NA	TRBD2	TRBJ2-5	TGCGCCAGCAGCCAAGGCCGACTAGCGGGGACGGGAGAGACCCAGTACTTC	CASSQGRLAGTGETQYF
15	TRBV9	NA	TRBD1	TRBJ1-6	TGTGCCAGCAGCGTAGGTGGGACAGTCAATTCACCCCTCCACTTT	CASSVGGTVNSPLHF
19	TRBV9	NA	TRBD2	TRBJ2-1	TGTGCCAGCAGCGTGAGGACTAGCGGGGGGGCTTGGGACTACAATGAGCAGTTCTTC	CASSVRTSGGAWDYNEQFF
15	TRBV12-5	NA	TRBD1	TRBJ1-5	TGTGCTAGTGCCTGGGGGGGACAGGGGAATCAGCCCCAGCATTTT	CASAWGGQGNQPQHF
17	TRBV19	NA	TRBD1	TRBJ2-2	TGTGCCAGTAGTATCGTCCGGGGACAGGGAAAGACCGGGGAGCTGTTTTTT	CASSIVRGQGKTGELFF
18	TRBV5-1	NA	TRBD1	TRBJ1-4	TGCGCCAGCAGCGTTTTCCGGGACAGCATTGCAACTAATGAAAAACTGTTTTTT	CASSVFRDSIATNEKLFF
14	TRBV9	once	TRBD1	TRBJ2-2	TGTGCCAGCAGCGCGACAGGGACGGCCGGGGAGCTGTTTTTT	CASSATGTAGELFF
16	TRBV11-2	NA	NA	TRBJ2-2	TGTGCCAGCAGCTTAGATTGGGCAGGAACGGCCGGGGAGCTGTTTTTT	CASSLDWAGTAGELFF
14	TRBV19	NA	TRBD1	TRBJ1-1	TGTGCCAGTAGATTAGCCGACAGGGGCCCTGAAGCTTTCTTT	CASRLADRGPEAFF
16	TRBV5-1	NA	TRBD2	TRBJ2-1	TGCGCCAGCAGCAGGGGACTAGCGGGGGCACACAATGAGCAGTTCTTC	CASSRGLAGAHNEQFF
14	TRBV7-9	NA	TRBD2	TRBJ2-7	TGTGCCAGTGGGGCGGGGGGTTTCTCCTACGAGCAGTACTTC	CASGAGGFSYEQYF
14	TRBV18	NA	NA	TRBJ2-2	TGTGCCAGCTCACCTCAGGGGAACACCGGGGAGCTGTTTTTT	CASSPQGNTGELFF
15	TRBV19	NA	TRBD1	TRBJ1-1	TGTGCCAGTTCCTATACTGGGACAGTGAACACTGAAGCTTTCTTT	CASSYTGTVNTEAFF
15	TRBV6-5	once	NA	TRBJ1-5	TGTGCCAGCAGTTACTCATCAGGTTCTAATCAGCCCCAGCATTTT	CASSYSSGSNQPQHF
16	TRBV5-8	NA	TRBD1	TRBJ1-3	TGTGCCAGCAGCCCGGCGGGACAGGGGTTCGGAAACACCATATATTTT	CASSPAGQGFGNTIYF
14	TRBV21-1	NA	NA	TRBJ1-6	TGTGCCAGCAGCTCTCGGGACAGCAATTCACCCCTCCACTTT	CASSSRDSNSPLHF
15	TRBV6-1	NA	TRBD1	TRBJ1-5	TGTGCCAGCAGTGAGGATGGCAGGGGGAATCAGCCCCAGCATTTT	CASSEDGRGNQPQHF
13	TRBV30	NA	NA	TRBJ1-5	TGTGCCTGGAGCGAGAGACTCAATCAGCCCCAGCATTTT	CAWSERLNQPQHF
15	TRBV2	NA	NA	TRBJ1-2	TGTGCCAGCAGTGAAGGGGGCAGGGGAGGGAGTGGCTACACCTTC	CASSEGGRGGSGYTF